This entry describes one TCR gamma chain. This clone has just a few counts. What antigen it recognizes has not been identified. No clone much larger than this one lies a single base away; base qualities are absent. The sample is drawn from a study of human gamma delta and Vdelta1 T cells listed by TCRdb under 2018. As for the study more broadly: In this study, the researchers looked at Delta One T cells, which are Vd1+ gamma-delta T cells, to see how well they work as cytotoxic effectors against acute myeloid leukemia. General conclusions and limits of the study: Delta One T cells were reported as polyclonal and as showing broad cytotoxic targeting of acute myeloid leukemia.

Libraries were constructed by PCR. Sequencing was carried out with an Illumina MiSeq. TCRdb reanalyzed the public reads with the CATT caller, and identical DNA sequences were merged afterwards. The sample table records a few thousand gamma-chain clones; less than 35% of these occur just once. The ten most abundant clones make up roughly 3% of the sample. The CDR3 sequence holds 14 residues, the cysteine and phenylalanine included. Only CDR3 DNA is held: 42 bases, read in frame from base 1. Trimming takes 4 bases off V and 3 bases off J; junction bases not matched to a gene: 9. The CDR1 and CDR2 encoded by the germline V gene are EGSTGY and YDSYTSSV.

Here the chain combines TRGV4 and TRGJ1 or TRGJ2. The sequenced material came from Vdelta1 gamma-delta T cells from blood grown in culture (DOT cells). The cell subset or site label corresponds to: Delta One T cells, in vitro expanded/differentiated Vd1+ gamma-delta T cells. This TCR derives from a human donor in good health. The nucleotide sequence reads as follows: TGTGCCACCTGGGAACCCGCTCCTTATTATAAGAAACTCTTT. The translation is CATWEPAPYYKKLF.